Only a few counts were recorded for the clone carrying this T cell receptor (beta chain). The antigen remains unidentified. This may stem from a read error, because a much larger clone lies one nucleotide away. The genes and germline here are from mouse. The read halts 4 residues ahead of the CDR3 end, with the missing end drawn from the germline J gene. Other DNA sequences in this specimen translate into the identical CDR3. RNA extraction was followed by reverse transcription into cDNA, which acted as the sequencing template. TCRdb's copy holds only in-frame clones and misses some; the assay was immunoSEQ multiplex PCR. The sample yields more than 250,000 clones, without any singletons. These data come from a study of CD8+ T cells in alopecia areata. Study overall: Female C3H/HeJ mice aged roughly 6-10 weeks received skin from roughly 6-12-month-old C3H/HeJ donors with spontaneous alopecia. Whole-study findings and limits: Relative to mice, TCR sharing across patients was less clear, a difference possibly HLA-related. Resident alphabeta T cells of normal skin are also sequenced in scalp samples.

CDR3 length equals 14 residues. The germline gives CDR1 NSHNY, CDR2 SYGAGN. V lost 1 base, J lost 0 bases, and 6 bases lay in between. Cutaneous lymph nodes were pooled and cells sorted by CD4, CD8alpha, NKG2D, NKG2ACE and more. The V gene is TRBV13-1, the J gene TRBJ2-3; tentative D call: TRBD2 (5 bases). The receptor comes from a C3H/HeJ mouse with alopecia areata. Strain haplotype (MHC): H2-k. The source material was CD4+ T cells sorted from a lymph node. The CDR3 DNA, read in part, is TGTGCCAGCAGTGATTTGGGGAGTGCAGAA. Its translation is CASSDLGSAE. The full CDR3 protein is CASSDLGSAETLYF.